The clone carrying this T cell receptor (beta chain) has only a few counts. This sample is drawn from a study of blood T cell repertoires in COVID-19. As for the study in general: Sources were T cells, B-cell-depleted T cells, or PBMCs; the material itself was cDNA or gDNA.

This CDR3 comprises 18 residues. CDR1 is LGHNA and CDR2 is YSLEER in the germline V gene. V lost 0 bases to trimming and J lost 0 bases, with 15 bases between them. Clones were sequenced by immunoSEQ multiplex PCR, and TCRdb holds only the in-frame ones, with some missing. Among fewer than 100,000 clones listed, over 75% were seen once. The V gene is TRBV4-3, the J gene TRBJ2-4; D possibly corresponds to TRBD2 (5 bases). The source material was peripheral blood. This receptor was identified in a woman older than 75 with acute or convalescent COVID-19. CDR3 DNA sequence: TGCGCCAGCAGCCAAGATCTTGAACTAGAGCTAGCCAAAAACATTCAGTACTTC. This translates into CASSQDLELELAKNIQYF.